This T cell receptor (beta chain) was identified in a study of cytomegalovirus exposure and HLA in healthy donors. Study information: Among the 350 to 400 donors who were genotyped, about 86% fell in the genetic ancestry cluster that is associated with self-reported Caucasian donors.

A multiplex PCR was run with 60 Vbeta primers and 13 Jbeta primers. TCRdb's copy holds only in-frame clones and misses some; the assay was immunoSEQ multiplex PCR. This sample's table reports about 140,000 clones. V shed 5 bases and J shed 4 bases, with 3 bases lying between them. The CDR3 is made up of 11 amino acids. Germline values: CDR1 LGHNT, CDR2 FRNRAP. Findings and limits, study-wide: Compared with the approximately 700-donor mean, an Asian-associated ancestry cluster reportedly had fewer N-insertions, according to a later analysis. In all likelihood, a cluster of highly shared sequence variants was a sequencing artifact. At a 0.05 false discovery rate, a later analysis found approximately 17,000 TCR beta sequences to be associated with HLA alleles.

In regard to this clone: What it recognizes is unknown.

The receptor's source is a male donor in good health and CMV-seronegative. V is TRBV12-5 and J is TRBJ2-1; no definite D call. Sequences were obtained from PBMCs. The CDR3 region has the DNA TGTGCTAGTGGTCTATACAATGAGCAGTTCTTC. Protein product: CASGLYNEQFF.